These 24 T cell receptor beta chains originate from one sample sequenced in a study of CD8 T cells in ankylosing spondylitis. Study-level findings and limits: One TCR beta motif, made up of under ten highly homologous variants, appeared characteristic of ankylosing spondylitis blood.

Their antigens remain unidentified. MiXCR, applied by TCRdb to the 5' RACE reads, yields one record per CDR3 protein. Of 670,000 or so distinct CDR3 sequences listed, around 20% were seen once; the top ten hold approximately 18%. Sequencing was done on a sample of blood, either unsorted or a sorted T cell fraction (not recorded which). Every receptor here comes from a male donor with ankylosing spondylitis.

This clonotype appeared many times. V is TRBV7-8 and J is TRBJ2-1; 7 nucleotides match TRBD1. The CDR3 loop spans 15 amino acids. The germline gives CDR1 SGHVS, CDR2 FQNEAQ. Unmatched junction bases numbered 1, after V lost 2 bases and J lost 0 bases. As DNA, the CDR3 is TGTGCCAGCAGCTTACAGGGGGTCTCCTACAATGAGCAGTTCTTC. It translates to CASSLQGVSYNEQFF.

CDR3 coding DNA: TGTGCCAGCAGCGCCTCGCTGGACTACACAGATACGCAGTATTTT. This encodes CASSASLDYTDTQYF. The chain uses TRBV7-6 and TRBJ2-3; weak D call: TRBD2 (6 bases). The V and J ends lost 5 bases and 2 bases respectively, with 14 bases between them. CDR3 size: 15 residues. The germline CDR1 and CDR2 sequences are SGHVS and FNYEAQ. Supplemented by reference TRBV7-6 and TRBJ2-3, the full variable domain reads GAGVSQSPRYKVTKRGQDVALRCDPISGHVSLYWYRQALGQGPEFLTYFNYEAQQDKSGLPNDRFSAERPEGSISTLTIQRTEQRDSAMYRCASSASLDYTDTQYFGPGTRLTVL.

This clonotype was detected a few times. The V gene is TRBV7-9, the J gene TRBJ2-1, with TRBD2 matching 7 bases. The V gene end was trimmed by 5 bases and the J gene end by 4 bases; junction bases not matched to a gene: 5. The length of the CDR3 is 14 residues. CDR1 and CDR2 from the germline V gene are SEHNR and FQNEAQ (reference sequence). This CDR3 reads CASSPSSGYNEQFF. The CDR3, as DNA: TGTGCCAGCAGCCCATCTAGCGGTTACAATGAGCAGTTCTTC.

In its sample, this clonotype was seen many times. This chain uses TRBV7-8 with TRBJ2-1; a weak D match, TRBD2 (5 bases). CDR3 length: 16 residues. Germline V gene sequence: CDR1 SGHVS, CDR2 FQNEAQ. V dropped 6 bases and J dropped 5 bases, with 20 bases sitting between them. CDR3 coding DNA: TGTGCCAGCAGACCGAGTAGCCCCCGGGGTGACAATGAGCAGTTCTTC. Residues: CASRPSSPRGDNEQFF.

The V and J genes are TRBV20-1 and TRBJ2-3, with 8 bases identical to TRBD1. V shed 5 bases and J 1 base; nucleotides not matched to a gene: 5. Germline lookup yields CDR1 DFQATT and CDR2 SNEGSKA (reference sequence). The CDR3 length is 14 residues. CDR3 loop: CSAPYRGGTDTQYF. CDR3 sequence (DNA): TGCAGTGCTCCTTACAGGGGGGGCACAGATACGCAGTATTTT.

CDR3 DNA sequence: TGTGCCAGCAGCAACCGGACTGAAACACGCTTC. Amino acids: CASSNRTETRF. The V call is TRBV21-1, the J call TRBJ2-7; TRBD2, as called in the table, went unchecked against the DNA. TRBV21-1 is assigned pseudogene status. The length of the CDR3 is 11 residues.

The CDR3 loop is CSVSATGVGEKLFF. CDR3 DNA: TGCAGCGTCTCAGCGACAGGGGTTGGTGAAAAACTGTTTTTT. V usage is TRBV29-1 and J usage is TRBJ1-4; 8 positions agree with TRBD1. This CDR3 comprises 14 residues. With V trimmed by 6 bases and J by 7 bases, 10 bases remained unmatched. CDR1 and CDR2 from the germline V gene are SQVTM and ANQGSEA. Looking up the rest from reference TRBV29-1 and TRBJ1-4 gives the full variable domain: SAVISQKPSRDICQRGTSLTIQCQVDSQVTMMFWYRQQPGQSLTLIATANQGSEATYESGFVIDKFPISRPNLTFSTLTVSNMSPEDSSIYLCSVSATGVGEKLFFGSGTQLSVL.

Worth noting for this clonotype: Sequence at one end of the junction differs from germline and may be a read error. The chain recombines TRBV20-1 with TRBJ2-6; D might be TRBD1 or TRBD2, each matching 6 bases. Looked up from germline, CDR1 is DFQATT and CDR2 is SNEGSKA (reference sequence). The CDR3 is 18 amino acids. The CDR3 DNA follows: TGCAGTGCGAGAGAATGGGGGGCGCAGGGCTCTGGGGCCAACGTCCTGACTTTC. The encoded protein is CSAREWGAQGSGANVLTF.

In its sample, this clonotype was seen many times. V usage is TRBV12-3 or TRBV12-4 and J usage is TRBJ2-5; D perhaps matches TRBD1 (6 bases). This CDR3 region has 13 residues. Trimming stripped 3 bases from V and 5 bases from J, with 10 bases between. This CDR3 is CASSFRGLETQYF. The CDR3, as DNA: TGTGCCAGCAGTTTCAGGGGCCTGGAGACCCAGTACTTC.

In this sample, this clonotype turned up a few times. J is TRBJ1-3 and V is TRBV20-1, with D maybe TRBD1 (5 bases). V was trimmed by 0 bases and J by 5 bases, leaving 14 bases between them. There are 15 residues in the CDR3. The germline CDR1 and CDR2 sequences are DFQATT and SNEGSKA (reference sequence). The CDR3 loop is CSARDQGSKRNTIYF. DNA for the CDR3: TGCAGTGCTAGAGATCAGGGCAGCAAGAGAAACACCATATATTTT.

The sample holds a few counts of this clonotype. The V call is TRBV19, the J call TRBJ1-1, with a tentative D call TRBD1 (5 bases). Germline-derived CDR1 and CDR2 are LNHDA and SQIVND (reference sequence). The CDR3 is made up of 15 amino acids. V lost 6 bases and J lost 1, with 15 bases in between. The CDR3 region is CASSIIGQPNTEAFF. In DNA form, the CDR3 reads TGTGCCAGTAGCATAATAGGACAACCGAACACTGAAGCTTTCTTT.

The rearrangement links TRBV6-1 to TRBJ2-3; D possibly corresponds to TRBD1 (6 bases). Germline CDR1 reads MNHNS; CDR2 reads SASEGT. V lost 5 bases to trimming and J lost 2 bases, with 11 bases between them. The CDR3 has 14 amino acids. The CDR3 DNA is TGTGCCAGCAGTCCGGGACACGTCACAGATACGCAGTATTTT. It codes for CASSPGHVTDTQYF.

This chain uses TRBV2 with TRBJ2-1; TRBD2 matches at 10 bases. The germline CDR1 and CDR2 sequences are SNHLY and FYNNEI. The CDR3 loop spans 15 amino acids. The V segment lost 7 bases and the J segment 6 bases; nucleotides outside the gene matches: 9. The CDR3 DNA is TGTGCCAGCATCCAAACTAGCGGGATAAGCAATGAGCAGTTCTTC. It specifies CASIQTSGISNEQFF.

V and J are TRBV3-1 and TRBJ2-1, with unresolved D. CDR3 length equals 13 residues. CDR1 is LGHDT and CDR2 is YNNKEL in the germline V gene (reference sequence). Trimming removed 4 bases from V and 8 bases from J, with 12 bases in between. The CDR3 DNA follows: TGTGCCAGCAGCCCTTGGAAGGCGGATGAGCAGTTCTTC. This sequence encodes CASSPWKADEQFF.

V and J are TRBV27 and TRBJ2-1, with D unclear. Trimming removed 7 bases at V and 0 bases at J, with 10 bases between. The CDR3 has 14 residues. Germline lookup yields CDR1 MNHEY and CDR2 SMNVEV (reference sequence). CDR3 sequence (DNA): TGTGCCAGCACAACTACGAGCTCCTACAATGAGCAGTTCTTC. Its protein is CASTTTSSYNEQFF.

The chain uses TRBV21-1 and TRBJ2-2; TRBD1, the D gene given by the table, was not confirmed from the DNA. TRBV21-1 is described as a pseudogene. CDR3 length: 19 amino acids. CDR3 sequence (DNA): TGTGCCAGCAGCCCTCGGGGGCCACCAAGGGTTTCGAACACCGGGGAGCTGTTTTTT. Translation: CASSPRGPPRVSNTGELFF.

This clonotype has only a few counts. The J gene is TRBJ2-3, the V gene TRBV20-1; TRBD2 might be the D (5 bases). Per the germline V gene, CDR1 is DFQATT and CDR2 is SNEGSKA (reference sequence). The CDR3 consists of 15 residues. With 6 bases removed from V and 6 bases from J, the gap between germline ends came to 22 bases. As DNA, the CDR3 is TGCAGTGCCCCCCACGCCGGGCTAGGCGGGGATACGCAGTATTTT. As protein: CSAPHAGLGGDTQYF.

The V call is TRBV6-5, the J call TRBJ1-2, with 8 bases lining up with TRBD1. The V gene end was trimmed by 4 bases and the J gene end by 8 bases; junction bases not matched to a gene: 6. The CDR3 spans 13 residues. Germline loops: CDR1 MNHEY, CDR2 SVGAGI. The DNA of the CDR3 is TGTGCCAGCAGTTCAGGACAGGGTGAGGGCTACACCTTC. Protein: CASSSGQGEGYTF.

This clonotype appeared a few times. This chain connects TRBV12-3 or TRBV12-4 to TRBJ2-7; TRBD1 agrees at 8 bases. The CDR3 is made up of 15 amino acids. V gave up 6 bases and J gave up 2 bases; unmatched junction bases: 9. CDR3 loop: CASSPAGTGAYEQYF. DNA of the CDR3: TGTGCCAGCAGCCCCGCCGGGACAGGTGCCTACGAGCAGTACTTC.

The rearrangement uses TRBV3-1 and TRBJ2-6, with 13 bases identical to TRBD2. The CDR3 is 17 amino acids. Germline V gives CDR1 LGHDT, CDR2 YNNKEL (reference sequence). The J segment lost 0 bases and the V segment lost 5 bases, leaving 1 base of the junction unmatched. The CDR3 DNA sequence: TGTGCCAGCAGCAGGACTAGCGGGGGCTCTGGGGCCAACGTCCTGACTTTC. Protein product: CASSRTSGGSGANVLTF.

This clonotype was observed many times. The genes are TRBV7-2 and TRBJ2-7; TRBD2 is a possible D gene (6 bases). The CDR3 totals 15 residues. V shed 1 base and J shed 3 bases, with 13 bases lying between them. The V gene's germline CDR1 is SGHTA and CDR2 FQGNSA. The CDR3 region is CASSLEGGKNYEQYF. CDR3 coding DNA: TGTGCCAGCAGCTTAGAAGGCGGGAAGAACTACGAGCAGTACTTC.

This clonotype has more than one count but fewer than ten. The J gene is TRBJ2-7, the V gene TRBV11-2; 14 bases match TRBD2. Germline lookup yields CDR1 SGHAT and CDR2 FQNNGV. V trimming: 5 bases; J trimming: 2 bases; junction bases outside the gene matches: 8. The CDR3 runs to 17 residues. For the CDR3, the DNA is TGTGCCAGCAGCCCCCGGACTAGCGGGGGGCAAGCCTACGAGCAGTACTTC. Its translation is CASSPRTSGGQAYEQYF.

The rearrangement links TRBV20-1 to TRBJ2-3, with 7 bases matching TRBD2. This CDR3 contains 16 residues. J lost 2 bases, V lost 5 bases, and 13 bases had no gene match. Germline V gene lookup returns CDR1 DFQATT and CDR2 SNEGSKA (reference sequence). The DNA of the CDR3 is TGCAGTGCTCCCCGAACCCTAGCGGCCGACACAGATACGCAGTATTTT. Encoded protein: CSAPRTLAADTDTQYF.

This clonotype was seen only a few times. This chain joins TRBV30 and TRBJ2-7; TRBD1 matches at 10 bases. After removal of 1 base from V and 3 bases from J, the junction contained 6 bases not matched to a gene. Per germline, CDR1 GTSNPN and CDR2 SVGIG (reference sequence). This CDR3 region has 15 residues. CDR3 in amino acids: CAWSGAGQGVYEQYF. CDR3 bases: TGTGCCTGGAGTGGGGCTGGACAGGGGGTCTACGAGCAGTACTTC.